This TCR beta chain was recovered during a study of glioma-infiltrating T cells after dendritic cell vaccination (dated by TCRdb to about 2016). Study-level background: The cohort comprised 15 or so glioblastoma patients from Phase I and II dendritic cell vaccination trials, 9 newly diagnosed and 6 with recurrent disease. Patients received autologous tumor lysate-pulsed dendritic cell vaccination between about 2003 and 2012. The vaccine consisted of monocyte-derived dendritic cells cultured less than nine days with IL-4 and GM-CSF, then pulsed overnight with autologous tumor lysate. Each patient got three intradermal injections of the dendritic cell vaccine, spaced at biweekly intervals, in the arm below the axilla. Tumor-infiltrating lymphocyte content was quantified and tumor and blood repertoires were compared in dendritic cell-vaccinated glioblastoma patients by deep sequencing of TCR beta CDR3 regions. Survival after dendritic cell vaccination was correlated with TCR sequencing metrics, including TIL content and tumor-blood repertoire overlap.

Trimmed from V: 3 bases; trimmed from J: 3 bases; junction bases lacking a gene match: 3. CDR1 and CDR2 are drawn from the germline V gene: SGHRS, YFSETQ. Spanning cysteine to phenylalanine, the CDR3 consists of 15 amino acids. Of all the DNA, just the CDR3 is kept, 45 bases in frame from base 1. The investigation overall reported the following: The TCR overlap response model with three groups was called speculative and said to need prospective validation. The cohort was small and heterogeneous, few patients had complete blood and tumor sets, and even fewer had initial-recurrent tumor pairs. TCR clonality showed no direct relationship with survival, which suggests that a diverse polyclonal response may matter. After dendritic cell vaccination, a higher estimated pretreatment TIL content predicted longer time to progression and longer overall survival.

A note on this clone: The specificity of this receptor is unknown. No per-base quality is available; no much larger clone lies one base away.

To be selected, patients needed enough residual fresh-frozen tumor tissue and more than two years of available survival data. Although molecular status otherwise differed among the glioblastoma patients, no patient had an isocitrate dehydrogenase mutation. PBMC collection took place before vaccination, two weeks after the third vaccination, and at tumor progression if progression occurred. The Qiagen DNeasy Blood extraction Kit was used for extraction of genomic DNA. Using the immunoSEQ assay, TCRB CDR3 regions were amplified from 2 micrograms of genomic DNA, or from all available DNA when less than that was on hand. For multiplex PCR, 60 forward primers for TCR V beta segments and 13 reverse primers for J beta segments were used. To estimate the number of reads per starting template, synthetic control templates were added to each sample at limiting dilution. Reads of 87 bp were generated by sequencing on the Illumina HiSeq System. The authors' analysis ran thus. PCR and sequencing errors were removed by a nearest neighbor algorithm that merged closely related sequences. TCR overlap was measured as the percentage of unique tumor TCR beta sequences that were also present in the peripheral blood of the same patient. TCRdb retrieved this table from immuneACCESS and kept in-frame rearrangements only. Not all clones are present; in checked studies, unresolved V genes account for under half, and no reason is known for the remainder. The V and J calls and clone size were taken over from that table, and D and trimming were inferred from the DNA. This sample is represented by 85,000 to 95,000 clones; about nine tenths of them were singletons. Approximately 15% of the sample goes to the ten largest clones.

Here the chain combines TRBV5-1 and TRBJ2-1; TRBD2 fits 10 bases in the junction. The sequencing here drew on blood, taken before dendritic cell vaccination. This sequence was found in a human donor with glioblastoma. The DNA sequence follows: TGCGCCAGCAGCTCTGGACTAGCGGTCTACAATGAGCAGTTCTTC. Translated, this gives CASSSGLAVYNEQFF.